The TCR beta chain described here comes from a study of cytomegalovirus exposure and HLA in healthy donors. Study-wide results and caveats: Most TCR sequences were seen very rarely across donors, but some public TCRs occurred in many. Exclusion as indistinguishable affected some V segments, including TRBV6-2 and TRBV6-3. Likely technical artifact: a cluster of highly shared sequence variants.

Trimming pared 4 bases from V and 5 bases from J, leaving 16 bases between. Per germline, CDR1 SQVTM and CDR2 ANQGSEA. The CDR3 runs 14 residues. A multiplex PCR was run with 60 Vbeta primers and 13 Jbeta primers. Data came from immunoSEQ multiplex PCR; TCRdb stores just in-frame clones and leaves some out. The data show approximately 92,000 clones, under 85% seen once. With respect to this clone: What it binds is not known.

Sequencing used PBMCs. The rearrangement links TRBV29-1 to TRBJ2-3; D might be TRBD1 (6 bases). This receptor was identified in a man aged 45-60 years in good health and CMV-seropositive. The CDR3 DNA reads as TGCAGCGTTGTTTGGTTCAGGGGTCAAGATACGCAGTATTTT. It yields the protein CSVVWFRGQDTQYF.